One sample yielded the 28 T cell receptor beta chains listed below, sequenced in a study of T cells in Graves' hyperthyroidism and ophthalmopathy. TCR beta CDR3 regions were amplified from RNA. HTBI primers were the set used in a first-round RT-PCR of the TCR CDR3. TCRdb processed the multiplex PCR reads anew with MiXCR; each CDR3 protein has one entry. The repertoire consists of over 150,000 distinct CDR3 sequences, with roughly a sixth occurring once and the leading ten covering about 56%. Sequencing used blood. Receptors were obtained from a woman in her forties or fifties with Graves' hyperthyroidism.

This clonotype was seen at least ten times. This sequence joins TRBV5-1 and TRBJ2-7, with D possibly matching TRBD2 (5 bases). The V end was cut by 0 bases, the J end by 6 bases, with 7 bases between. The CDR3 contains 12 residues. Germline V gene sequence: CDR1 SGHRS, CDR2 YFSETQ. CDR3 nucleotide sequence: TGCGCCAGCAGCTTGGGGAGGCGCGAGCAGTACTTC. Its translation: CASSLGRREQYF.

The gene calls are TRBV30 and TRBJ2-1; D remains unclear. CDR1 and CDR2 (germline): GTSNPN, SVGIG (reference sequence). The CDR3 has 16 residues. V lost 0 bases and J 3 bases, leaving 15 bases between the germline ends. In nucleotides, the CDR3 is TGTGCCTGGAGTGTAGAGCTGCACTCATACTACAATGAGCAGTTCTTC. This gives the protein CAWSVELHSYYNEQFF. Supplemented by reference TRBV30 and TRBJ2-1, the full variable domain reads SQTIHQWPATLVQPVGSPLSLECTVEGTSNPNLYWYRQAAGRGLQLLFYSVGIGQISSEVPQNLSASRPQDRQFILSSKKLLLSDSGFYLCAWSVELHSYYNEQFFGPGTRLTVL.

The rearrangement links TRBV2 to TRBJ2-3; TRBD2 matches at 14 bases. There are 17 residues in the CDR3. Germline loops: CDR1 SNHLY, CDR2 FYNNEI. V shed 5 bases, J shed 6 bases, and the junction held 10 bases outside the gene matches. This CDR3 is CASSPGLAGVGRDTQYF. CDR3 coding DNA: TGTGCCAGCAGTCCGGGACTAGCGGGAGTGGGGAGGGATACGCAGTATTTT.

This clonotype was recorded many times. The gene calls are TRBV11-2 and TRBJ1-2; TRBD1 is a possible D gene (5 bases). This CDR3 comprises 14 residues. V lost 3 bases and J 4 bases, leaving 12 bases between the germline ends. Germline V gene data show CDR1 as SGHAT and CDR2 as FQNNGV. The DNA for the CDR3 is TGTGCCAGCAGCTTTGGGACCTACGCCTATGGCTACACCTTC. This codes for CASSFGTYAYGYTF.

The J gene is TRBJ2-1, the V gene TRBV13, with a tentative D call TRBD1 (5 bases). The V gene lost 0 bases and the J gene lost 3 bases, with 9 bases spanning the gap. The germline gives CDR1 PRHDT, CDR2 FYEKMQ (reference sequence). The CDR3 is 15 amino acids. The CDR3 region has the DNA TGTGCCAGCAGCTTAGGTGGGGCCTTCTACAATGAGCAGTTCTTC. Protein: CASSLGGAFYNEQFF.

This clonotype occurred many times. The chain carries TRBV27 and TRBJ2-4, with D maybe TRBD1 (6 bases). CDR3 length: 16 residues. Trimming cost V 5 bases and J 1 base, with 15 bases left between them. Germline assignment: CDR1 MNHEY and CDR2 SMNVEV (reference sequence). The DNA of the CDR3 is TGTGCCAGCAGTCCCCGGACAGCCTCGGCCAAAAACATTCAGTACTTC. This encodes CASSPRTASAKNIQYF.

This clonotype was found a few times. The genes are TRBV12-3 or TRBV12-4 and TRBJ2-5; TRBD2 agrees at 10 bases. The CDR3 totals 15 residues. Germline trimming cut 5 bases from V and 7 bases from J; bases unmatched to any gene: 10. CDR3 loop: CASSPLAGAIGTQYF. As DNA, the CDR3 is TGTGCCAGCAGTCCTCTAGCGGGAGCGATCGGGACCCAGTACTTC.

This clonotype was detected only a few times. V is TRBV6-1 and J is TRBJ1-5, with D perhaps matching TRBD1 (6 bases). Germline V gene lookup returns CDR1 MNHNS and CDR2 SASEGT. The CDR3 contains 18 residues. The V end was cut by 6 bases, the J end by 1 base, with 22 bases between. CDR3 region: CASRPRGALLMSNQPQHF. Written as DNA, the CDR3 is TGTGCCAGCAGGCCGCGGGGGGCTCTCCTTATGAGCAATCAGCCCCAGCATTTT.

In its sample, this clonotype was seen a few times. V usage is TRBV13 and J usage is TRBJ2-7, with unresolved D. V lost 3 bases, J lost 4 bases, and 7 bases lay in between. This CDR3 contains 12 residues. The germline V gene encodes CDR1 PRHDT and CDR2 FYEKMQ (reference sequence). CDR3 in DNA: TGTGCCAGCAGCTTCCGGAGATACGAGCAGTACTTC. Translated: CASSFRRYEQYF.

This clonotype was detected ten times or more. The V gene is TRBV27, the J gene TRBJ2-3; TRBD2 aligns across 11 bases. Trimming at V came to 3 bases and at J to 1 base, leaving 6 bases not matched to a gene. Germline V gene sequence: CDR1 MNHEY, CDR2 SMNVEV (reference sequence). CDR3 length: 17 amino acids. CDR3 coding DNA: TGTGCCAGCAGTTTCCGACTAGCGGGACTTCGCACAGATACGCAGTATTTT. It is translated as CASSFRLAGLRTDTQYF.

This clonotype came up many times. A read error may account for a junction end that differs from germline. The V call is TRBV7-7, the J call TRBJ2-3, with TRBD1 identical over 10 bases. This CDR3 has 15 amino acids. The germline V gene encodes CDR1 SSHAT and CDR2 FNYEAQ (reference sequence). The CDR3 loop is CASSLGQGGADTQYF. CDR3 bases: TGTGCTAGCAGCTTAGGACAGGGGGGAGCAGATACGCAGTATTTT.

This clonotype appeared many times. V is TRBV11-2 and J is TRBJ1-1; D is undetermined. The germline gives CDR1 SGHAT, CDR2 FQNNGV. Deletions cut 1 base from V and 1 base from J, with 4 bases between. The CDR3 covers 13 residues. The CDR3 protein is CASSLARNTEAFF. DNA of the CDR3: TGTGCCAGCAGCTTAGCTAGGAACACTGAAGCTTTCTTT.

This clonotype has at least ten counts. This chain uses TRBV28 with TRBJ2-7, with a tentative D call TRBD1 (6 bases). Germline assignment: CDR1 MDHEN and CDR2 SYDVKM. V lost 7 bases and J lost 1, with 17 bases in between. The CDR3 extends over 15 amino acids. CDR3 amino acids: CASKRPRQGSYEQYF. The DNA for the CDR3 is TGTGCCAGCAAACGACCCAGGCAGGGGTCCTACGAGCAGTACTTC. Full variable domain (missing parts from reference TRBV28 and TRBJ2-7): DVKVTQSSRYLVKRTGEKVFLECVQDMDHENMFWYRQDPGLGLRLIYFSYDVKMKEKGDIPEGYSVSREKKERFSLILESASTNQTSMYLCASKRPRQGSYEQYFGPGTRLTVT.

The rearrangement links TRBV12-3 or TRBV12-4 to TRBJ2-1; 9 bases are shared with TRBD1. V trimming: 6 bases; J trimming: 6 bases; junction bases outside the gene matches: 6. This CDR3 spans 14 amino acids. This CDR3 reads CASRQGASGNEQFF. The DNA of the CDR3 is TGTGCCAGCAGACAGGGGGCTTCAGGCAATGAGCAGTTCTTC.

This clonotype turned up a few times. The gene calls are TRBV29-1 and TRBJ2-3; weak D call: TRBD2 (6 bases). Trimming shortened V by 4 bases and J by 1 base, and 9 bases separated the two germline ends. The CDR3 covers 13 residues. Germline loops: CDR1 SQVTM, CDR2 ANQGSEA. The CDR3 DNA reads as TGCAGCGTTGCAGCGGGCGGCACAGATACGCAGTATTTT. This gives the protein CSVAAGGTDTQYF.

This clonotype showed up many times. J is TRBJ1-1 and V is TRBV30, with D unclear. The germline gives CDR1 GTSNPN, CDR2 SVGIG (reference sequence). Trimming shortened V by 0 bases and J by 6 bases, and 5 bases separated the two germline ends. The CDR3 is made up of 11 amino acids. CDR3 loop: CAWSVLPEAFF. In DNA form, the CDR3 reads TGTGCCTGGAGTGTACTCCCTGAAGCTTTCTTT.

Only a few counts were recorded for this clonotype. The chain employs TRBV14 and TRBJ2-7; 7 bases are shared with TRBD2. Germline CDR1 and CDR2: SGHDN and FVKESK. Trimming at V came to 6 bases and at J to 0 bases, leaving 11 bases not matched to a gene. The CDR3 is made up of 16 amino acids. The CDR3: CASSRNLRESSYEQYF. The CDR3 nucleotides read TGTGCCAGCAGTCGTAATTTGCGGGAGAGCTCCTACGAGCAGTACTTC.

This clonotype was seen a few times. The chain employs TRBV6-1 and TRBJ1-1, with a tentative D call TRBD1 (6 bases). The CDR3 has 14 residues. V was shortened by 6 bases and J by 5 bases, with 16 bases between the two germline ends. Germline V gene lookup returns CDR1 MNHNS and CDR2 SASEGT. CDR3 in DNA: TGTGCCAGCAGCCGAGGGGGGGTAGGAACTGAAGCTTTCTTT. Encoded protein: CASSRGGVGTEAFF.

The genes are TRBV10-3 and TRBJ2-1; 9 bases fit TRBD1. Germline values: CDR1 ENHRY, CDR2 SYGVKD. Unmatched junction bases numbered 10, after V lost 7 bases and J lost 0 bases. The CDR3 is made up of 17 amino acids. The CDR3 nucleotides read TGTGCCATCAAGGGACAGGGATCCTCGAGCTCCTACAATGAGCAGTTCTTC. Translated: CAIKGQGSSSSYNEQFF.

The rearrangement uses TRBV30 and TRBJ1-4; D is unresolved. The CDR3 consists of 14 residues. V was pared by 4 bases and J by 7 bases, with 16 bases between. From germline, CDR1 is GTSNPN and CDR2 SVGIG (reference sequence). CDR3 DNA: TGTGCCTGGACCCGGACCAGCGTAGGTGAAAAACTGTTTTTT. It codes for CAWTRTSVGEKLFF.

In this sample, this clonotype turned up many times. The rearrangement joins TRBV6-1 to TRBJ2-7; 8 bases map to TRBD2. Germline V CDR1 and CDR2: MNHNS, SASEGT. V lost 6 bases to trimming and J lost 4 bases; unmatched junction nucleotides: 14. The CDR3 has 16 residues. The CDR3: CASRDRGGTRGYEQYF. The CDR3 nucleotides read TGTGCCAGCAGAGACAGAGGCGGGACTAGGGGGTACGAGCAGTACTTC.

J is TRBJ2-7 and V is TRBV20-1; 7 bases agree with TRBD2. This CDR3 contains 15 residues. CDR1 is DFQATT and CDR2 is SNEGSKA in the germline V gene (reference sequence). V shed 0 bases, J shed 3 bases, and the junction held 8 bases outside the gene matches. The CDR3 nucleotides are TGCAGTGCTAGAGATCGGACTAGTACACACTACGAGCAGTACTTC. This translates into CSARDRTSTHYEQYF.

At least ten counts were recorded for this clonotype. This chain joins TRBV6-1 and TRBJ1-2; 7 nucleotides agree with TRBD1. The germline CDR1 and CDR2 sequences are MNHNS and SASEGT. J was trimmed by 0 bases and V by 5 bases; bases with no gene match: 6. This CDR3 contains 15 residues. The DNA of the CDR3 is TGTGCCAGCAGTTCCCTACAGGGGACTAACTATGGCTACACCTTC. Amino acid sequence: CASSSLQGTNYGYTF.

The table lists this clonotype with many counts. CDR3 sequence (DNA): TGTGCCAGCCACCTGGACAGGAATAATGAAAAACTGTTTTTT. This gives the protein CASHLDRNNEKLFF. The chain joins TRBV18 to TRBJ1-4, with 7 bases that match TRBD1. Per the germline V gene, CDR1 is KGHSH and CDR2 is LQKENI. This CDR3 is 14 amino acids long. The ends lost 8 bases at V and 4 bases at J; junction bases unmatched: 7.

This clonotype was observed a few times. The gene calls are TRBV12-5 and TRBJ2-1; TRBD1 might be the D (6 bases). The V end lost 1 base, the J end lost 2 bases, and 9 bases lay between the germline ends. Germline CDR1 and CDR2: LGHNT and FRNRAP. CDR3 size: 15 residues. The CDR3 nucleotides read TGTGCTAGTGGTTTGGACAGGGACCCCTACAATGAGCAGTTCTTC. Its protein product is CASGLDRDPYNEQFF. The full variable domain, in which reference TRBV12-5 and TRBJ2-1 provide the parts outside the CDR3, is DARVTQTPRHKVTEMGQEVTMRCQPILGHNTVFWYRQTMMQGLELLAYFRNRAPLDDSGMPKDRFSAEMPDATLATLKIQPSEPRDSAVYFCASGLDRDPYNEQFFGPGTRLTVL.

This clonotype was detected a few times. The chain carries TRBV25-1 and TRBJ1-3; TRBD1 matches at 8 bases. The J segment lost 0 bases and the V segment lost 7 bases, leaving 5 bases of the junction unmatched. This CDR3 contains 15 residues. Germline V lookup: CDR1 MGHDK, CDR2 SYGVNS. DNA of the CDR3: TGTGCCAGCACTGACAGGGGTGTCTCTGGAAACACCATATATTTT. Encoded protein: CASTDRGVSGNTIYF.

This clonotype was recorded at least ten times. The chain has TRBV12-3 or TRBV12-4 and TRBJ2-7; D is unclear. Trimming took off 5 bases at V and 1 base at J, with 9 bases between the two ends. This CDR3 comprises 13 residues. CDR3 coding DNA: TGTGCCAGCAGTGGATACAGTTCCTACGAGCAGTACTTC. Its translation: CASSGYSSYEQYF.

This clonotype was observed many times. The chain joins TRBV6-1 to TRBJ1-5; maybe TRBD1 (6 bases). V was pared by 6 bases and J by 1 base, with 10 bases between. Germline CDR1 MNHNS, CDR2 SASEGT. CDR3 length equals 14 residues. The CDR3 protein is CASRLQGSNQPQHF. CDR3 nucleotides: TGTGCCAGCAGACTACAGGGAAGCAATCAGCCCCAGCATTTT.